The 17 T cell receptor beta chains given below trace back to one sample, sequenced in a study of T cells after yellow fever vaccination. TCRdb reprocessed the 5' RACE reads with MiXCR, giving one entry per CDR3 protein. The sample holds some 220,000 distinct CDR3 sequences, 2.5% to 3.5% seen once. The input for sequencing was CD4+ T cells sorted from PBMCs, taken 10 days after the yellow fever booster vaccination. The receptor source for this set is a man between 18 and 29 years old who received the YFV17D yellow fever vaccine.

This clonotype appeared many times. The chain is built from TRBV4-1 and TRBJ1-5; D gene unclear. Germline V gives CDR1 MGHRA, CDR2 YSYEKL. This CDR3 is built from 14 residues. Trimming pared 0 bases from V and 4 bases from J, leaving 7 bases between. The CDR3 spells CASSQDRENQPQHF. The CDR3 region has the DNA TGCGCCAGCAGCCAAGATCGGGAGAATCAGCCCCAGCATTTT.

This clonotype was detected a few times. DNA of the CDR3: TGTGCCAGCAGCGTCGAACCGGGAGGGGATCAGCCCCAGCATTTT. Residues: CASSVEPGGDQPQHF. V and J are TRBV9 and TRBJ1-5; weak D call: TRBD1 (5 bases). CDR1 and CDR2 from the germline V gene are SGDLS and YYNGEE. CDR3 size: 15 residues. Deletions cut 2 bases from V and 5 bases from J, with 14 bases between.

This clonotype was recorded a few times. The chain recombines TRBV7-8 with TRBJ2-7; 12 bases align to TRBD1. Germline V gives CDR1 SGHVS, CDR2 FQNEAQ. With 6 bases clipped from V and 6 bases from J, the junction kept 9 bases outside the gene matches. This CDR3 contains 15 residues. This CDR3 is CASSTGQGALGEQYV. The CDR3 DNA reads as TGTGCCAGCAGTACGGGACAGGGGGCGCTGGGCGAGCAGTACGTC.

There are many counts of this clonotype. V gene TRBV24-1 combines with J gene TRBJ1-6; no firm D call. There are 15 residues in the CDR3. V was trimmed by 0 bases and J by 8 bases, leaving 10 bases between them. Germline lookup yields CDR1 KGHDR and CDR2 SFDVKD. For the CDR3, the DNA is TGTGCCACCAGTGATTTGGAGGGTCGCTATTCACCCCTCCACTTT. The encoded protein is CATSDLEGRYSPLHF.

This clonotype was picked up a small number of times. This chain uses TRBV20-1 with TRBJ2-3, with D unclear. CDR1 and CDR2 from the germline V gene are DFQATT and SNEGSKA (reference sequence). The CDR3 sequence is 13 residues long. Trimming removed 3 bases at V and 7 bases at J, with 14 bases between. In DNA form, the CDR3 reads TGCAGTGCTAGTGTTGAGGCGGCTAATACGCAGTATTTT. Its protein product is CSASVEAANTQYF.

This clonotype was counted between two and nine times. The V and J genes are TRBV2 and TRBJ2-5; maybe TRBD1 (6 bases). The germline V gene has CDR1 SNHLY and CDR2 FYNNEI. CDR3 size: 13 residues. V was pared by 7 bases and J by 2 bases, with 11 bases between. CDR3 loop: CASIMDRQETQYF. The CDR3 DNA follows: TGTGCCAGCATTATGGACAGACAAGAGACCCAGTACTTC.

This chain uses TRBV6-6 with TRBJ1-3, with D perhaps TRBD1 (5 bases). The germline V gene encodes CDR1 MNHNY and CDR2 SVGAGI (reference sequence). This CDR3 contains 15 residues. V shed 6 bases and J shed 3 bases, with 15 bases lying between them. CDR3 DNA sequence: TGTGCCAGCAGCGACTCTGACAGTTTTGGAAACACCATATATTTT. Its protein product is CASSDSDSFGNTIYF.

This clonotype was detected a few times. V and J are TRBV18 and TRBJ1-5, with TRBD1 as a possible D gene (6 bases). Germline V gene sequence: CDR1 KGHSH, CDR2 LQKENI. The CDR3 has 15 amino acids. The V gene lost 1 base and the J gene lost 5 bases, with 12 bases spanning the gap. In nucleotides, the CDR3 is TGTGCCAGCTCACCACAACAGGGAAGGGATCAGCCCCAGCATTTT. Amino acid sequence: CASSPQQGRDQPQHF.

This clonotype appeared many times. J is TRBJ1-1 and V is TRBV7-3; D is uncertain. The germline gives CDR1 SGHTA, CDR2 FQGTGA. Deletions cut 8 bases from V and 4 bases from J, with 14 bases between. CDR3 length: 13 residues. The CDR3 loop reads CASSEGWGTEAFF. The CDR3 bases are TGTGCCAGCTCGGAGGGCTGGGGCACTGAAGCTTTCTTT.

This clonotype was counted many times. The J gene is TRBJ2-1, the V gene TRBV11-2; weak D call: TRBD2 (8 bases). V shed 5 bases and J shed 0 bases, with 14 bases lying between them. CDR1 and CDR2 (germline): SGHAT, FQNNGV. CDR3 length equals 16 residues. CDR3 sequence: CASSPRGDSSYNEQFF. Written as DNA, the CDR3 is TGTGCCAGCAGCCCGCGGGGGGACAGCTCCTACAATGAGCAGTTCTTC. The full variable domain, rest sourced from reference TRBV11-2 and TRBJ2-1, is EAGVAQSPRYKIIEKRQSVAFWCNPISGHATLYWYQQILGQGPKLLIQFQNNGVVDDSQLPKDRFSAERLKGVDSTLKIQPAKLEDSAVYLCASSPRGDSSYNEQFFGPGTRLTVL.

In this sample, this clonotype turned up a few times. This chain uses TRBV5-5 with TRBJ1-2; 9 nucleotides agree with TRBD1. The germline gives CDR1 SGHKS, CDR2 YYEKEE (reference sequence). The CDR3 length is 17 residues. J gave up 5 bases and V 3 bases, and 14 bases lay outside the gene matches. In DNA form, the CDR3 reads TGTGCCAGCAGCTCCGAGGGGCGACAGGGGGAAACATATGGCTACACCTTC. Its protein is CASSSEGRQGETYGYTF.

This clonotype showed up many times. In nucleotides, the CDR3 is TGCGCCAGCAGCCAAGATCTAGCGGGGGGACTCGAAGAGACCCAGTACTTC. This gives the protein CASSQDLAGGLEETQYF. This chain joins TRBV4-3 and TRBJ2-5; 11 bases line up with TRBD2. CDR3 length: 17 amino acids. The germline CDR1 and CDR2 sequences are LGHNA and YSLEER. V shed 0 bases, J shed 3 bases, and the junction held 6 bases outside the gene matches.

In its sample, this clonotype was seen many times. V gene TRBV4-1 combines with J gene TRBJ2-7; 9 positions agree with TRBD1. CDR1 and CDR2 (germline): MGHRA, YSYEKL. The CDR3 is 16 amino acids. The junction had 6 bases not matched to a gene; V was cut back by 0 bases and J by 3 bases. This chain's CDR3 is CASSQDGTGPFYEQYF. The CDR3 DNA sequence: TGCGCCAGCAGCCAAGATGGGACAGGGCCATTCTACGAGCAGTACTTC.

In this sample, this clonotype turned up a few times. The rearrangement joins TRBV6-1 to TRBJ1-1; 7 bases map to TRBD1. CDR1 and CDR2 (germline): MNHNS, SASEGT. The ends lost 1 base at V and 3 bases at J; junction bases unmatched: 2. There are 14 residues in the CDR3. The CDR3 sequence: CASSEDRGDTEAFF. The CDR3 nucleotides are TGTGCCAGCAGTGAAGACAGGGGCGACACTGAAGCTTTCTTT.

The CDR3 loop reads CSANTPTKAKNIQYF. The CDR3 region has the DNA TGCAGTGCGAACACCCCCACAAAAGCCAAAAACATTCAGTACTTC. The chain recombines TRBV20-1 with TRBJ2-4; D is uncertain. This CDR3 comprises 15 residues. The germline V and J ends were trimmed by 6 bases and 0 bases, with 15 bases remaining between them. From germline, CDR1 is DFQATT and CDR2 SNEGSKA (reference sequence).

This clonotype was detected ten times or more. The V call is TRBV5-1, the J call TRBJ2-4; TRBD2 matches 9 bases. Losses at the gene ends were 3 bases for V and 3 bases for J; bases not matched to a gene: 19. Germline lookup yields CDR1 SGHRS and CDR2 YFSETQ. This CDR3 comprises 20 residues. The CDR3 DNA reads TGCGCCAGCAGCTCCTTACCCGCGGGGGGGCAGACAATGATCAAAAACATTCAGTACTTC. This encodes CASSSLPAGGQTMIKNIQYF.

This clonotype was counted at least ten times. This rearrangement joins TRBV5-4 to TRBJ2-1; unclear D gene. The CDR3 runs to 12 residues. V was clipped by 3 bases and J by 16 bases, with 17 bases between them. CDR1 and CDR2 from the germline V gene are SGHNT and YYREEE (reference sequence). This CDR3 reads CASSSSPHTHFF. CDR3 DNA sequence: TGTGCCAGCAGCTCATCCCCCCACACGCATTTCTTC.